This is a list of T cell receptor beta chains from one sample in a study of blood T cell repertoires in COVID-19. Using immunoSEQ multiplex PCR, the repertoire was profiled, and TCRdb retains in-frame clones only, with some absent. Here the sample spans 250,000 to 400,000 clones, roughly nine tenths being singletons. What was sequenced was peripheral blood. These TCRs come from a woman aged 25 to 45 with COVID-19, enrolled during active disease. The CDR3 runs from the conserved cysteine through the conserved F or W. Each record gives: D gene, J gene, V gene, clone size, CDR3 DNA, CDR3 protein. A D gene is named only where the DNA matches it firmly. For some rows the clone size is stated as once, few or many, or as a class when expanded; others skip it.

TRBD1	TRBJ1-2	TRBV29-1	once	TGCAGCGTTGAAGGGACAGGGGGCCCCTATGGCTACACCTTC	CSVEGTGGPYGYTF
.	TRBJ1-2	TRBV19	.	TGTGCCAGTAGTATAGGAAGACAGGCCTATGGCTACACCTTC	CASSIGRQAYGYTF
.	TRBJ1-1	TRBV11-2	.	TGTGCCAGCAGCCAATTCACAGGGTTCGCTGAAGCTTTCTTT	CASSQFTGFAEAFF
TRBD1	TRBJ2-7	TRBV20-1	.	TGCAGTGCTGGCAGGGGGCGCGAGCAGTACTTC	CSAGRGREQYF
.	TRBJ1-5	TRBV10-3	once	TGTGCCATCAGTGAGTCGAAATCAGGGGCTCAGCCCCAGCATTTT	CAISESKSGAQPQHF
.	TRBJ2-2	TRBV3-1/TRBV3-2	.	TGTGCCAGCAGCCAAGTTCAGGGGTACACCGGGGAGCTGTTTTTT	CASSQVQGYTGELFF
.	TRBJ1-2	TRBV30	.	TGTGCCTGGAGTAAGGGGTCGGGCTATGGCTACACCTTC	CAWSKGSGYGYTF
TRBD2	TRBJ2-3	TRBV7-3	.	TGTGCCAGCAGCTTAATAGCGGGAGGGCGAGATACGCAGTATTTT	CASSLIAGGRDTQYF
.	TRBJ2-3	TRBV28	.	TGTGCCAGCAGTCCCTCCAGGGGTGATGTGAGTACGCAGTATTTT	CASSPSRGDVSTQYF
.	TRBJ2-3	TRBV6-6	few	TGTGCCAGCAGCTCCAGCACAGATACGCAGTATTTT	CASSSSTDTQYF
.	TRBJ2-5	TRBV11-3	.	TGTGCCAGCAGCTCTAAGGGGGAGACCCAGTACTTC	CASSSKGETQYF
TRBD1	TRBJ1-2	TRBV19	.	TGTGCCAGTAGTATCCAGGGGGCTTACTATGGCTACACCTTC	CASSIQGAYYGYTF
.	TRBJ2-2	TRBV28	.	TGTGCCAGCAGTCGCACAGGGTATGCGAACACCGGGGAGCTGTTTTTT	CASSRTGYANTGELFF
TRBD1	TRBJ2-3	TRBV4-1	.	TGCGCCAGCAGCCCTCGGGACAGGCTATTTAGTAGCACAGATACGCAGTATTTT	CASSPRDRLFSSTDTQYF
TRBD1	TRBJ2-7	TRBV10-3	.	TGTGCCATCAGTTCGAGGGGGACAGGGAACTACGAGCAGTACTTC	CAISSRGTGNYEQYF
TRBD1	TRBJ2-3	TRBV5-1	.	TGCGCCACTACACTCAGTCCGGGGACAGGCCCAGATACGCAGTATTTT	CATTLSPGTGPDTQYF
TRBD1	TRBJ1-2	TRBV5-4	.	TGTGCCAGCACAGCAGGGGGCGAGACGATGGGACTTGGCTACACCTTC	CASTAGGETMGLGYTF
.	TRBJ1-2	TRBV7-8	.	TGTGCCAGCAGCACAGGACCTAGCGGCTATGGCTACACCTTC	CASSTGPSGYGYTF
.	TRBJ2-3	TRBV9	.	TGTGCCAGCAGCCGGACATCTCAAGATACGCAGTATTTT	CASSRTSQDTQYF
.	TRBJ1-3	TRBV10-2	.	TGCGCCAGCAGCCCAGGGATCGGAAACACCATATATTTT	CASSPGIGNTIYF
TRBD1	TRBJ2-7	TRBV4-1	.	TGCGCCAGCAGCCAATGGGGACAGGGCGGGAACGAGCAGTACTTC	CASSQWGQGGNEQYF
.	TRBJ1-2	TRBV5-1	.	TGCGCCAGCAGCCAGACAGCTAACTATGGCTACACCTTC	CASSQTANYGYTF
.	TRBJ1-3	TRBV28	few	TGTGCCAGCAGTTTCCGACAGCTAATCTCTGGAAACACCATATATTTT	CASSFRQLISGNTIYF
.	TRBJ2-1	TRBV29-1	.	TGCAGCGTTGAACAGGGTGGTCCCTACAATGAGCAGTTCTTC	CSVEQGGPYNEQFF
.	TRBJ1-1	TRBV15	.	TGTGCCACCAGCAGAGATGGAGGGGGGGAGGCTTTCTTT	CATSRDGGGEAFF
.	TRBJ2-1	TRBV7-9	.	TGTGCCAGCAGCTTCACGGGATTCTCCTACAATGAGCAGTTCTTC	CASSFTGFSYNEQFF
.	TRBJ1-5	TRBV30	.	TGTGCCTCGGGTGCAGGCGGGGACCAGCCCCAGCATTTT	CASGAGGDQPQHF
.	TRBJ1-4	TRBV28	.	TGTGCCAGCAGTTTATACCCGACAGGCGGTAATGAAAAACTGTTTTTT	CASSLYPTGGNEKLFF
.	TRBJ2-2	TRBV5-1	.	TGCGCCAGCAGCCAGAACCTGATGAGGGGGGAGCTGTTTTTT	CASSQNLMRGELFF
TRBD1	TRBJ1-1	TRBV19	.	TGTGCCAGTAGCGCTACGGGACAGCCAAACACTGAAGCTTTCTTT	CASSATGQPNTEAFF
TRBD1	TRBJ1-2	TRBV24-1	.	TGTGCCACCAGTGACCCTGGGACAGCCACTAACTATGGCTACACCTTC	CATSDPGTATNYGYTF
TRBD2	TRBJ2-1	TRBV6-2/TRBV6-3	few	TGTGCCAGCAGTCCACTAGCGGAGGGGTTCTTC	CASSPLAEGFF
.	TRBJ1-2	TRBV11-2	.	TGTGCCAGCAGCTTAACAAACAACTATGGCTACACCTTC	CASSLTNNYGYTF
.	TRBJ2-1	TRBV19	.	TGTGCCAGTAGTCCGGCTAGTTACTCCTACAATGAGCAGTTCTTC	CASSPASYSYNEQFF
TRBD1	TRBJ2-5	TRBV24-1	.	TGTGCCACCAGCGGCCCGGGACAGGGGGAAAACCGGGAGACCCAGTACTTC	CATSGPGQGENRETQYF
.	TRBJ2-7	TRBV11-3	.	TGTGCCAGCAGCTTAGATGGTGCAGGGGAAGGCGAGCAGTACTTC	CASSLDGAGEGEQYF
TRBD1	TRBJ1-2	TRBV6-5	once	TGTGCCAGCACCGGATGGGACAGCAACTATGGCTACACCTTC	CASTGWDSNYGYTF
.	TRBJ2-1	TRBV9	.	TGTGCCAGCAGCCCCCCGTCCGGTAGTTACAATGAGCAGTTCTTC	CASSPPSGSYNEQFF
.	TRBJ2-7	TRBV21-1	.	TGTGCCAGCAGCAATAGTCTAGCGGGAGTAGAATACTACGAGCAGTACTTC	CASSNSLAGVEYYEQYF
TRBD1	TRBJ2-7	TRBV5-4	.	TGTGCCAGCAGCCCTCCGGGACAGTCCTACGAGCAGTACTTC	CASSPPGQSYEQYF
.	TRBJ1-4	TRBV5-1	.	TGCGCCAGCAGGTTCGAAGAGGGCGTAAATGAAAAACTGTTTTTT	CASRFEEGVNEKLFF
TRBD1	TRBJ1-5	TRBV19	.	TGTGCCAGTAGTATTACTTGGGGACAGGGGGATCAGCCCCAGCATTTT	CASSITWGQGDQPQHF
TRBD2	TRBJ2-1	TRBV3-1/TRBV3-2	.	TGTGCCAGCAGCACTCCGACTAGCGGGACCTCAAATGAGCAGTTCTTC	CASSTPTSGTSNEQFF
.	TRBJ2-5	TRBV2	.	TGTGCCAGCAGTTTTCAGGGTGAGGAGACCCAGTACTTC	CASSFQGEETQYF
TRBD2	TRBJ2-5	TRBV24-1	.	TGTGCCACCGGACTAGCGGGAGTGGGCCAAGAGACCCAGTACTTC	CATGLAGVGQETQYF
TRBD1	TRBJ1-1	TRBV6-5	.	TGTGCCAGCAGGGGGACAGGGGGTTGGAACACTGAAGCTTTCTTT	CASRGTGGWNTEAFF
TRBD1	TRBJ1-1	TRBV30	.	TGTGCCTGGAGTGTACAGGCAGGGGGCCGCACTGAAGCTTTCTTT	CAWSVQAGGRTEAFF
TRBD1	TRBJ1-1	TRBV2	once	TGTGCCAGTAGGGGGCAGGGGAACACTGAAGCTTTCTTT	CASRGQGNTEAFF
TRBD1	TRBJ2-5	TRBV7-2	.	TGTGCCAGCAGCTCCTTGGGACAGGGGGCAGGAGAGACCCAGTACTTC	CASSSLGQGAGETQYF
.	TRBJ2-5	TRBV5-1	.	TGCGCCAGCAGCAACAATCCCGGGGTCGGCGAGACCCAGTACTTC	CASSNNPGVGETQYF
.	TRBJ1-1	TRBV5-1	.	TGCGCCAGCAGCTCGCGTAATCAGGGCACTGAAGCTTTCTTT	CASSSRNQGTEAFF